This TCR beta chain was sequenced in a study of Graves' ophthalmopathy and Graves' hyperthyroidism. Overall study context: Stable hyperthyroidism meant no progression to ophthalmopathy within 18 months of follow-up.

The study amplified TCR beta CDR3 regions using RNA transcripts. HTBI primers were used in a first-round RT-PCR, which preceded a second-round multiplex PCR. MiXCR, applied by TCRdb to the multiplex PCR reads, yields one record per CDR3 protein. Of more than 1,000,000 distinct CDR3 sequences detected, 35% to 45% appear once; the ten largest clones hold roughly 11%. This clonotype was detected a few times. The antigen is undetermined. Other autoimmune diseases, uncontrolled infections, pregnancy and lactation each led to patient exclusion. Overall study findings and caveats: Blood shared most expanded thyroid clonotypes above 0.001 frequency. The model's prediction of ophthalmopathy progression had approximately 68% sensitivity and roughly 72% specificity.

The sequence came from an adult man with Graves' hyperthyroidism. Sequences were obtained from peripheral blood or thyroid tissue (not recorded which).

The CDR3 loop is CASTYLYSGTGCCEQYF. As DNA, the CDR3 is TGTGCCAGCACCTACTTATACTCCGGGACAGGGTGCTGCGAGCAGTACTTC. The rearrangement joins TRBV2 to TRBJ2-7; 9 positions match TRBD1. V shed 7 bases, J shed 6 bases, and the junction held 19 bases outside the gene matches. CDR1 SNHLY and CDR2 FYNNEI come from the germline V gene. The CDR3 totals 17 residues.